The 17 T cell receptor beta chains below were found in one sample sequenced in a study of T-cell reconstitution after alpha-beta-depleted transplantation in children. It was with unique molecular identifiers that the TCRbeta library was prepared. TCRdb redid the calling of the PCR reads with MiXCR, one entry per CDR3 protein. The sample includes about 91,000 distinct CDR3 sequences, roughly 8.3% seen only once; the top ten take 6.9%. The sample was PBMCs from the stem cell graft donor, taken from the stem cell graft. The receptors here all came from a human donor who donated a stem cell graft to a child with congenital amegakaryocytic thrombocytopenia.

Notes on this clonotype: Since no conserved phenylalanine or tryptophan closes the CDR3, a read error is the likely cause. The V call is TRBV11-3, the J call TRBJ2-2; D is uncertain. Germline V gene lookup returns CDR1 SGHNT and CDR2 YENEEA. Between the trimmed V and J ends, which lost 5 bases and 6 bases, there was a span of 10 bases. The CDR3 length is 13 residues. CDR3 amino acids: CASSLTLAGELFL. The DNA of the CDR3 is TGTGCCAGCAGCCTGACTCTCGCCGGGGAGCTGTTTTTG.

This clonotype was seen a single time. As DNA, the CDR3 is TGTGCCAGCAGCTCGGTGAGGGAGCAGTACTTC. This translates into CASSSVREQYF. This chain uses TRBV11-2 with TRBJ2-7; the D is unclear. Trimming took 4 bases from V and 7 from J, leaving 8 bases between them. Germline V CDR1 and CDR2: SGHAT, FQNNGV. CDR3 length: 11 amino acids.

This clonotype occurred many times. The rearrangement joins TRBV27 to TRBJ1-6, with D perhaps matching TRBD1 (6 bases). CDR3 length equals 16 residues. The V end was cut by 5 bases, the J end by 7 bases, with 18 bases between. Germline values: CDR1 MNHEY, CDR2 SMNVEV (reference sequence). The CDR3 DNA sequence: TGTGCCAGCAGTCCTCCCTGGGGGGCACGGAATTCACCCCTCCACTTT. Encoded protein: CASSPPWGARNSPLHF.

This clonotype appeared once. One base away lies a much larger clone, so this may be a sequencing read error. The chain is built from TRBV4-3 and TRBJ2-1; TRBD2 matches at 10 bases. Germline values: CDR1 LGHNA, CDR2 YSLEER. The CDR3 has 14 residues. The CDR3 reads CASSRTSGNNQQFF. CDR3 nucleotide sequence: TGCGCCAGCAGCCGTACTAGCGGGAACAATCAGCAGTTCTTC.

Written as DNA, the CDR3 is TGTGCCAGCTCCCCGACCAGTGCAGCCTTAAACATTCAGTACTTC. Translation gives CASSPTSAALNIQYF. This chain connects TRBV18 to TRBJ2-4; D is unclear. The CDR3 runs 15 residues. From germline, CDR1 is KGHSH and CDR2 LQKENI. V lost 6 bases, J lost 6 bases, and 18 bases lay in between.

This clonotype was counted many times. The chain combines TRBV12-3 or TRBV12-4 with TRBJ2-7; the D gene could be TRBD1 or TRBD2 (5 bases each). This CDR3 has 14 amino acids. V lost 5 bases and J lost 4, with 15 bases in between. CDR3 sequence reads: CASSPRDALYEQYF. CDR3 nucleotide sequence: TGTGCCAGCAGTCCCCGGGACGCCTTATACGAGCAGTACTTC.

This clonotype was detected many times. The V gene is TRBV5-1, the J gene TRBJ2-5; a weak D match, TRBD1 (6 bases). The V end lost 5 bases, the J end lost 1 base, and 12 bases lay between the germline ends. This CDR3 comprises 14 residues. CDR1 and CDR2 (germline): SGHRS, YFSETQ. The CDR3 here is CASRSDSSQETQYF. The CDR3 DNA is TGCGCCAGCAGATCGGACAGTTCCCAAGAGACCCAGTACTTC.

This clonotype was seen at least ten times. In DNA form, the CDR3 reads TGCGCCAGCCGACAGCGGGAGAACACCGGGGAGCTGTTTTTT. Translated, it gives CASRQRENTGELFF. This chain links TRBV5-1 with TRBJ2-2; 7 nucleotides agree with TRBD2. V was pared by 7 bases and J by 1 base, with 4 bases of the junction left unmatched. This CDR3 has 14 residues. Germline V gene data show CDR1 as SGHRS and CDR2 as YFSETQ.

The table lists this clonotype with many counts. The V gene is TRBV20-1, the J gene TRBJ2-1; D unresolved. Germline loops: CDR1 DFQATT, CDR2 SNEGSKA (reference sequence). The CDR3 is made up of 14 amino acids. The V end was cut by 0 bases, the J end by 9 bases, with 15 bases between. The CDR3 bases are TGCAGTGCTAGAGATGATCGCCGGGCCACTGAGCAGTTCTTC. This codes for CSARDDRRATEQFF.

At least ten counts were recorded for this clonotype. The gene calls are TRBV6-5 and TRBJ2-7, with D perhaps assigned TRBD1 or TRBD2 (5 bases each). Germline values: CDR1 MNHEY, CDR2 SVGAGI. V shed 2 bases and J shed 7 bases, with 12 bases lying between them. The CDR3 has 13 residues. The CDR3: CASSYRRDGEQYF. Written as DNA, the CDR3 is TGTGCCAGCAGTTACAGACGGGACGGGGAGCAGTACTTC.

In its sample, this clonotype was seen many times. This sequence joins TRBV20-1 and TRBJ1-2; TRBD1 aligns across 12 bases. CDR1 and CDR2 from the germline V gene are DFQATT and SNEGSKA (reference sequence). V lost 5 bases to trimming and J lost 0 bases; unmatched junction nucleotides: 10. This CDR3 spans 17 amino acids. The CDR3 loop reads CSALLRDRGPTNYGYTF. CDR3 coding DNA: TGCAGTGCTCTGCTCCGGGACAGGGGGCCTACTAACTATGGCTACACCTTC.

This clonotype was counted at least ten times. The chain uses TRBV18 and TRBJ1-2; the D is unclear. The CDR3 sequence is 13 residues long. The germline V and J ends were trimmed by 2 bases and 3 bases, with 7 bases remaining between them. Germline values: CDR1 KGHSH, CDR2 LQKENI. The CDR3 bases are TGTGCCAGCTCACCAGAGGGTGACTATGGCTACACCTTC. Protein product: CASSPEGDYGYTF.

This clonotype has a count of ten or more. J is TRBJ1-1 and V is TRBV12-3 or TRBV12-4; D might be TRBD1 (6 bases). With 5 bases removed from V and 5 bases from J, the gap between germline ends came to 15 bases. CDR3 length: 14 amino acids. The CDR3: CASSRQAGGTEAFF. In nucleotides, the CDR3 is TGTGCCAGCAGTCGACAGGCGGGAGGGACTGAAGCTTTCTTT.

This clonotype was counted ten times or more. The V gene is TRBV20-1, the J gene TRBJ2-2; a weak D match, TRBD2 (5 bases). The germline gives CDR1 DFQATT, CDR2 SNEGSKA (reference sequence). V was shortened by 1 base and J by 5 bases, with 17 bases between the two germline ends. CDR3 size: 16 residues. The CDR3 bases are TGCAGTGCTAGAGGGACTTCGCCTGGAAAAACCGGGGAGCTGTTTTTT. This encodes CSARGTSPGKTGELFF.

This clonotype came up a few times. The chain is built from TRBV5-1 and TRBJ2-3; a possible D gene is TRBD2 (7 bases). Deletions cut 2 bases from V and 4 bases from J, with 17 bases between. Germline V gene data show CDR1 as SGHRS and CDR2 as YFSETQ. The CDR3 contains 16 residues. The CDR3 DNA sequence: TGCGCCAGCAGCTTTCAAGGGCGCGGGGGCTCAGATACGCAGTATTTT. Its translation is CASSFQGRGGSDTQYF.

This clonotype has ten or more counts. The V gene is TRBV3-1, the J gene TRBJ2-1, with D uncertain. V shed 4 bases and J shed 7 bases, with 14 bases lying between them. The CDR3 is 14 residues long. Germline lookup yields CDR1 LGHDT and CDR2 YNNKEL (reference sequence). The CDR3 sequence: CASSPWEQPNEQFF. The CDR3 region has the DNA TGTGCCAGCAGCCCGTGGGAACAGCCAAATGAGCAGTTCTTC.

This clonotype was detected only a few times. Since a much larger clone is just one base distant, this may be a read error. The chain carries TRBV20-1 and TRBJ2-3, with TRBD2 identical over 16 bases. CDR3 length: 17 residues. Germline assignment: CDR1 DFQATT and CDR2 SNEGSKA (reference sequence). The CDR3 protein is CCASGTSGGAGIDTQYF. The DNA for the CDR3 is TGCTGTGCTAGCGGGACTAGCGGGGGGGCTGGGATAGATACGCAGTATTTT.